This T cell receptor beta chain was recovered during a study of blood T cell repertoires in COVID-19. Study-level information: Sources were T cells, B-cell-depleted T cells, or PBMCs; the material itself was cDNA or gDNA.

Exposed volunteers were people who met a COVID-19 case within 2 weeks before study entry. This CDR3 contains 12 residues. Germline CDR1 is GTSNPN and CDR2 is SVGIG (reference sequence). V lost 2 bases and J lost 8, with 9 bases in between. Original processing methods: Using reference gene primer amplification, nucleated cell counts were estimated. Sequenced by immunoSEQ multiplex PCR; TCRdb stores in-frame clones only, minus some. The DNA gave D and trimming, while V, J and clone size come from that table. The sample lists approximately 250,000 clones, around 93% seen once, with approximately 2.9% in the top ten.

The clonotype originates from a middle-aged man who had been exposed to COVID-19. The chain has TRBV30 and TRBJ1-4; D not resolved. Input material: PBMCs or T cells enriched from blood (not recorded which). CDR3 region: CAWSTQAEKLFF. In DNA form, the CDR3 reads TGTGCCTGGAGTACCCAGGCCGAAAAACTGTTTTTT.